This T cell receptor beta chain was documented in a study of beta chain features in type 1 diabetes. In the study overall: Over all samples combined, fewer than 130,000,000 sorted cells were examined.

Study-level points and caveats: The question of HLA type influencing TCRB rearrangement was one that remained unresolved here. Moderate but significant shortening of TCRB CDR3s was recorded in all four CD4+ subsets from Type 1 diabetes patients.

Reverse transcribing all isolated RNA meant expressed TCRB transcripts were sequenced. Read counts averaged approximately 3.5 million for samples of naive, central memory and regulatory T cells. Some clones are missing from TCRdb's copy, which holds only in-frame ones; the method was immunoSEQ multiplex PCR. The data show a few hundred thousand clones, 24% seen once. This CDR3 spans 14 amino acids. V lost 1 base and J lost 4, with 8 bases in between. The germline V gene has CDR1 MGHRA and CDR2 YSYEKL. A remark on this clone: Its matching antigen is unknown.

Sequencing was performed on naive CD4+ T cells from blood. This TCR derives from a woman aged 25 to 45 with type 1 diabetes. This rearrangement joins TRBV4-1 to TRBJ1-5, with D perhaps TRBD1 (6 bases). This CDR3 reads CASSQVGANQPQHF. For the CDR3, the DNA is TGCGCCAGCAGCCAAGTGGGGGCTAATCAGCCCCAGCATTTT.